These T cell receptor beta chains were read from a single sample in a study of cytotoxic CD8 clonotypes in ibrutinib-treated CLL. Using immunoSEQ multiplex PCR, the repertoire was profiled, and TCRdb retains in-frame clones only, with some absent. The sample records hundreds of thousands of clones, around 75% being singletons. Sequenced material: PBMCs, taken after 12 months of ibrutinib treatment. Receptor source: a human donor with chronic lymphocytic leukemia. Each CDR3 is given with its conserved first and last residue.

v_call,j_call,cdr3_aa
TRBV9,TRBJ2-3,CASSVLSGRTADTQYF
TRBV29-1,TRBJ1-4,CSVAPPGRVNEKLFF
TRBV6-1,TRBJ2-7,CASSERVAGGRYEQYF
TRBV2,TRBJ1-1,CASGIRAVNTEAFF
TRBV19,TRBJ2-6,CASSISGANVLTF
TRBV5-4,TRBJ1-1,CASSYAGAQARLTEAFF
TRBV29-1,TRBJ2-2,CSVEVTSGRYTGELFF
TRBV19,TRBJ1-6,CASSPTGNNSPLHF
TRBV7-9,TRBJ1-1,CASSLGADGTEAFF
TRBV5-8,TRBJ2-3,CASSLKGRGDTQYF
TRBV28,TRBJ2-7,CASSPLSLYRRSYEQYF
TRBV7-2,TRBJ1-5,CASSLGGAARNQPQHF
TRBV11-3,TRBJ2-6,CASSFLLSGANVLTF
TRBV4-1,TRBJ1-3,CASSVSWDSGWKGNTIYF
TRBV15,TRBJ2-3,CATSIASTDTQYF
TRBV5-1,TRBJ1-2,CASSLVPDSNYGYTF
TRBV5-6,TRBJ1-5,CASSGSGNQPQHF
TRBV29-1,TRBJ2-5,CSVSRGAGGRETQYF
TRBV5-1,TRBJ1-4,CASSIGQGRPFNEKLFF
TRBV6-5,TRBJ2-2,CASSNTRTGELFF
TRBV5-1,TRBJ2-7,CASSLAGSGDEQYF
TRBV4-1,TRBJ1-2,CASSQEGAGEDYGYTF
TRBV15,TRBJ1-4,CATSVNRDSSIF
TRBV25-1,TRBJ2-2,CASSDEYLAGATGELFF
TRBV4-1,TRBJ2-7,CASSQQDRGELEQYF
TRBV18,TRBJ2-3,CASSPLAVSTDTQYF
TRBV9,TRBJ2-7,CASSAPRGWGTYEQYF